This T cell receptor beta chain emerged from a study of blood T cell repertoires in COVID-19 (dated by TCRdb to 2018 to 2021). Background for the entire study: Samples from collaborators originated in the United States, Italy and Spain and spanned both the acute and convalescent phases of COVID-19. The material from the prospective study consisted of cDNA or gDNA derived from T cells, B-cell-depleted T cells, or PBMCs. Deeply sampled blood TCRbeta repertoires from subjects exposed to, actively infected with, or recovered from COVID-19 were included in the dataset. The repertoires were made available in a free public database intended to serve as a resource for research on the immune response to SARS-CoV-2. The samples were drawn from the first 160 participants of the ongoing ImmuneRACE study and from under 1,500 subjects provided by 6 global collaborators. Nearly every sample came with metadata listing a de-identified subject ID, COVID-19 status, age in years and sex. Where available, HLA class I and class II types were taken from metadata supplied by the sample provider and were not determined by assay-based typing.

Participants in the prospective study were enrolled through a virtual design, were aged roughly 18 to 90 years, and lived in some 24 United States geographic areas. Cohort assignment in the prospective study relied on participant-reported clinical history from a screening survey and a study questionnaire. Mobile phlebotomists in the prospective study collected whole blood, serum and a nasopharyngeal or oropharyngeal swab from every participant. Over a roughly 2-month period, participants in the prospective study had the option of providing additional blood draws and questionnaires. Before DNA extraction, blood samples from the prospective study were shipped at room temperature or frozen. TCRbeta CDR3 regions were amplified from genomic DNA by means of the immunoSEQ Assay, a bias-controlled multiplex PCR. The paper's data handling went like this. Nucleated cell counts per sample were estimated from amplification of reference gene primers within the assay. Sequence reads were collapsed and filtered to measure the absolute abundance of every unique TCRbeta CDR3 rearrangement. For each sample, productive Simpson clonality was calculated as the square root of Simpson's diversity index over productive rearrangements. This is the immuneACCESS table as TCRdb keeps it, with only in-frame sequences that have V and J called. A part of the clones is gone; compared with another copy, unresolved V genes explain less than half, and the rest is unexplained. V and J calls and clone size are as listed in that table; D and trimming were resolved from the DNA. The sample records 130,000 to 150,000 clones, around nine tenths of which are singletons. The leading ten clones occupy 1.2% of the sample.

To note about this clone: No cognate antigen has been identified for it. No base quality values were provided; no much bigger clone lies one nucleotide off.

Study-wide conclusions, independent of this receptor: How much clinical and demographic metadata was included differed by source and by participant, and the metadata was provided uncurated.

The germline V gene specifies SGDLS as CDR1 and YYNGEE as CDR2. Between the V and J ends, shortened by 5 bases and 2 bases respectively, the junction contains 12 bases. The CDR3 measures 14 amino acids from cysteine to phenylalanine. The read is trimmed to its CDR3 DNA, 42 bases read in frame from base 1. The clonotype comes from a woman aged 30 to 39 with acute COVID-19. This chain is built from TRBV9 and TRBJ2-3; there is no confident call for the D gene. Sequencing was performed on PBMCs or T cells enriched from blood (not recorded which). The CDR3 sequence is CASSVQASTDTQYF. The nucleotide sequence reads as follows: TGTGCCAGCAGTGTTCAGGCATCCACAGATACGCAGTATTTT.